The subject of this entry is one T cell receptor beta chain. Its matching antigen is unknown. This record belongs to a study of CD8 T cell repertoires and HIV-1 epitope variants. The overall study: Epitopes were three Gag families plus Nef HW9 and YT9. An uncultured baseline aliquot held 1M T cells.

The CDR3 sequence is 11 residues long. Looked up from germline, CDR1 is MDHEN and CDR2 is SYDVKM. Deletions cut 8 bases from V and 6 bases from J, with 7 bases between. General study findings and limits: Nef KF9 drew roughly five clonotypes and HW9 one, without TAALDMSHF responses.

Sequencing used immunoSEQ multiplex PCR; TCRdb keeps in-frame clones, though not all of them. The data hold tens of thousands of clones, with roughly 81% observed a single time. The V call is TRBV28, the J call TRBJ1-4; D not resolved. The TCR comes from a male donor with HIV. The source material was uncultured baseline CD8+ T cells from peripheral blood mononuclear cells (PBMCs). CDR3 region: CASLRYEKLFF. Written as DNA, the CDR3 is TGTGCCAGCCTTAGATATGAAAAACTGTTTTTT. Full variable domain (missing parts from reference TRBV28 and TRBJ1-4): DVKVTQSSRYLVKRTGEKVFLECVQDMDHENMFWYRQDPGLGLRLIYFSYDVKMKEKGDIPEGYSVSREKKERFSLILESASTNQTSMYLCASLRYEKLFFGSGTQLSVL.